Below, 14 T cell receptor beta chains from the same sample are listed, as sequenced in a study of blood T cells in healthy people across ages. Through a sample-barcoded 5' primer and a J-beta primer mix, a second PCR was run for about 6 to 12 cycles. TCRdb reprocessed the 5' RACE reads via MiXCR and lists one record per CDR3 protein. The data contain some 900,000 distinct CDR3 sequences, 48% of them singletons. Sequencing was performed on blood. The receptors shown here come from a man under 40 in good health.

This clonotype was picked up a small number of times. V and J are TRBV6-2 or TRBV6-3 and TRBJ2-3; D unresolved. The CDR3 totals 16 residues. The V and J ends lost 2 bases and 3 bases respectively, with 15 bases between them. Germline CDR1 MNHEY, CDR2 SVGEGT. The CDR3 nucleotides are TGTGCCAGCAGTTACAACCTTGGCGAACCGACAGATACGCAGTATTTT. This codes for CASSYNLGEPTDTQYF.

The chain is built from TRBV27 and TRBJ2-7; D not resolved. Trimming took off 1 base at V and 3 bases at J, with 10 bases between the two ends. The CDR3 contains 14 residues. Germline CDR1 is MNHEY and CDR2 is SMNVEV (reference sequence). CDR3: CASSLLGSLYEQYF. Here the CDR3 DNA reads TGTGCCAGCAGTTTATTGGGCAGTCTCTACGAGCAGTACTTC.

This sequence joins TRBV7-9 and TRBJ1-2, with 11 bases identical to TRBD1. The ends lost 4 bases at V and 6 bases at J; junction bases unmatched: 13. Looked up from germline, CDR1 is SEHNR and CDR2 is FQNEAQ (reference sequence). There are 17 residues in the CDR3. The CDR3 is CASSSGQGASTYHGYTF. The CDR3, as DNA: TGTGCCAGCAGCTCAGGACAGGGGGCCTCGACCTACCATGGCTACACCTTC.

This rearrangement joins TRBV20-1 to TRBJ2-7; D remains ambiguous. CDR1 is DFQATT and CDR2 is SNEGSKA in the germline V gene (reference sequence). This CDR3 region has 14 residues. V dropped 0 bases and J dropped 2 bases, with 11 bases sitting between them. CDR3 bases: TGCAGTGCTAGAGATCCGGACGGACCCTACGAGCAGTACTTC. It specifies CSARDPDGPYEQYF.

This chain joins TRBV25-1 and TRBJ2-1; D is unclear. The CDR3 consists of 13 residues. CDR1 is MGHDK and CDR2 is SYGVNS in the germline V gene. With 6 bases removed from V and 2 bases from J, the gap between germline ends came to 8 bases. The CDR3 spells CASRDGPYNEQFF. In nucleotides, the CDR3 is TGTGCCAGCAGGGACGGTCCCTACAATGAGCAGTTCTTC. Full variable domain (missing parts from reference TRBV25-1 and TRBJ2-1): EADIYQTPRYLVIGTGKKITLECSQTMGHDKMYWYQQDPGMELHLIHYSYGVNSTEKGDLSSESTVSRIRTEHFPLTLESARPSHTSQYLCASRDGPYNEQFFGPGTRLTVL.

The rearrangement uses TRBV12-3 or TRBV12-4 and TRBJ2-1, with TRBD1 as a possible D gene (5 bases). The CDR3 is 12 residues long. Trimming shortened V by 6 bases and J by 9 bases, and 12 bases separated the two germline ends. The DNA of the CDR3 is TGTGCCAGCAGCCCAGACAGCCGTGAGCAGTTCTTC. Its translation: CASSPDSREQFF.

The rearrangement uses TRBV30 and TRBJ2-4; TRBD1 is a possible D gene (6 bases). Gene TRBJ2-5 matches the end of the DNA better, so the J call may be wrong. The V gene's germline CDR1 is GTSNPN and CDR2 SVGIG (reference sequence). The CDR3 length is 12 residues. The CDR3 region is CAWVDRQETQYF. In nucleotides, the CDR3 is TGTGCCTGGGTGGACAGACAAGAGACCCAGTACTTC.

The J gene is TRBJ2-5, the V gene TRBV7-9, with D perhaps matching TRBD1 (5 bases). V shed 4 bases and J shed 5 bases, with 14 bases lying between them. Germline V gene lookup returns CDR1 SEHNR and CDR2 FQNEAQ (reference sequence). The CDR3 loop spans 14 amino acids. The CDR3 sequence is CASSSQETWETQYF. The CDR3 nucleotides are TGTGCCAGCAGCTCACAGGAAACATGGGAGACCCAGTACTTC. The full variable domain, its missing parts supplied by reference TRBV7-9 and TRBJ2-5, is DTGVSQNPRHKITKRGQNVTFRCDPISEHNRLYWYRQTLGQGPEFLTYFQNEAQLEKSRLLSDRFSAERPKGSFSTLEIQRTEQGDSAMYLCASSSQETWETQYFGPGTRLLVL.

The chain has TRBV3-1 and TRBJ2-7, with 8 bases that match TRBD2. The V and J ends lost 6 bases and 2 bases, in that order; junction bases with no gene match: 9. The CDR3 consists of 15 residues. CDR1 is LGHDT and CDR2 is YNNKEL in the germline V gene (reference sequence). DNA for the CDR3: TGTGCCAGCAGAATAGCGGGACCGGTAGCCTACGAGCAGTACTTC. Protein: CASRIAGPVAYEQYF.

CDR3 DNA: TGCAGTGCATCCCTAACAGGGTACGGGGAGACCCAGTACTTC. This codes for CSASLTGYGETQYF. This rearrangement joins TRBV20-1 to TRBJ2-5; maybe TRBD1 (6 bases). Trimming pared 6 bases from V and 5 bases from J, leaving 19 bases between. CDR3 size: 14 residues. The germline V gene has CDR1 DFQATT and CDR2 SNEGSKA (reference sequence).

On this clonotype: A much larger clone differs from this one at a single base, so this may be a read error. The chain carries TRBV15 and TRBJ1-2; D may be TRBD1 (6 bases). The CDR3 is 12 residues long. Germline CDR1 and CDR2: LNHNV and YYDKDF (reference sequence). V was clipped by 7 bases and J by 7 bases, with 13 bases between them. This CDR3 is CATIKGQIGYTF. The CDR3 nucleotides are TGTGCCACCATCAAAGGACAGATTGGCTACACCTTC.

The gene calls are TRBV6-5 and TRBJ2-1; 8 bases map to TRBD2. The J segment lost 9 bases and the V segment lost 5 bases, leaving 15 bases of the junction unmatched. Germline CDR1 is MNHEY and CDR2 is SVGAGI. This CDR3 has 16 residues. CDR3 in DNA: TGTGCCAGCAGTCGGCGCGAGGGACTAGTCGGAAGTGAGCAGTTCTTC. Translation: CASSRREGLVGSEQFF.

This clonotype was counted once. The rearrangement uses TRBV27 and TRBJ2-3; 11 nucleotides align to TRBD2. Germline V gene lookup returns CDR1 MNHEY and CDR2 SMNVEV (reference sequence). J lost 0 bases, V lost 6 bases, and 14 bases had no gene match. The CDR3 is made up of 19 amino acids. This CDR3 is CASSLRGSGGATSTDTQYF. For the CDR3, the DNA is TGTGCCAGCAGCCTTAGGGGTAGCGGGGGGGCTACTAGCACAGATACGCAGTATTTT.

Remarks on this clonotype: A much larger clone sits a single nucleotide away, making a read error possible. The rearrangement joins TRBV5-8 to TRBJ1-4, with D hard to call. The V gene lost 2 bases and the J gene lost 7 bases, with 12 bases spanning the gap. Germline V gene data show CDR1 as SGHTS and CDR2 as YDEGEE. The CDR3 spans 14 residues. CDR3 protein: CASSFGSLGEKLFF. For the CDR3, the DNA is TGTGCCAGCAGCTTTGGGAGTTTGGGTGAAAAACTGTTTTTT.